This TCR beta chain was obtained from a study of breast tumors, draining lymph nodes, adjacent tissues (dated by TCRdb to 2016 to 2017). Looking at the study overall: The study compared TCR beta repertoires across tumor, adjacent nontumor tissue and axillary lymph nodes from breast cancer patients. The study aimed to assess the relationships and possible T-cell exchange between tumor, surrounding tissue and draining lymph node repertoires in human breast cancer. Overall study outcomes, separate from this receptor: Tumor T-cell repertoires showed less diversity than lymph node repertoires and more diversity than nontumor tissue repertoires, and tumor T-cell repertoires showed preferential V and J gene usage. In luminal-like breast cancer, tumor and nontumor tissue repertoires resembled each other significantly more than in basal-like breast cancer. The study presented the conclusion that tumor T cells originate in lymph nodes as consistent with a hypothesis, not as something directly demonstrated. The data were judged consistent with most tumor T cells deriving from the lymph node and then expanding within tumor tissue.

This clonotype was picked up a small number of times. No antigen is known for it. No base qualities exist here, and no much larger clone lies one base off it. V loses 2 bases, J loses 1 base, and the germline ends lie 13 bases apart. Reading from cysteine to phenylalanine, the CDR3 counts 16 amino acids. The DNA shown is the 48-base CDR3, in frame from base 1. Per the germline V gene, MNHNS is the CDR1 and SASEGT is the CDR2. Sequencing was carried out with an Illumina HiSeq 2000. Multiplex PCR amplification was used to build the TCR beta chain libraries. The amplified TCR beta chain products were analyzed by high-throughput sequencing. TCRdb trimmed public reads at Q25 via fastp, called clones via MiXCR and kept in-frame beta chains. For every CDR3 protein sequence, its rows merge into one entry that carries the most common genes and DNA. This sample lists tens of thousands of distinct CDR3 sequences; roughly 24% were detected once. Approximately 8.2% of the sample is held by the ten biggest clonotypes.

This TCR was sampled from a female donor with breast cancer. Some clones in this sample may be carry-over from other donors' samples. The sequencing input was breast tumor tissue. The V and J segments used are TRBV6-1 and TRBJ2-3; tentative D gene TRBD2, with 5 bases matching. The CDR3 region reads CASSEYGPRGTDTQYF. In nucleotide form, the sequence is TGTGCCAGCAGTGAATATGGCCCGCGGGGCACAGATACGCAGTATTTT.